These 9 T cell receptor beta chains originate from one sample sequenced in a study of regulatory T cells in long-lasting Graves disease. Specified time point: newly diagnosed GD, antithyroid drugs for less than 3 months. The authors made the TCR library using RNA they extracted from PBMCs. For TCR beta, libraries came from iRepertoire HTBI primers and Arm-PCR of CDR3 regions. TCRdb reprocessed the multiplex PCR reads with MiXCR, giving one entry per CDR3 protein. The repertoire holds some 240,000 distinct CDR3 sequences, with roughly 19% as singletons. This sample also appeared in a second study, on T cells in Graves' hyperthyroidism and ophthalmopathy.

Material: peripheral blood mononuclear cells (PBMCs), obtained at new diagnosis, from a patient treated with antithyroid drugs. These receptors came from a woman aged 25 to 39 with Graves disease.

Many counts were recorded for this clonotype. The rearrangement links TRBV18 to TRBJ2-1, with TRBD1 matching 10 bases. V shed 2 bases, J shed 6 bases, and the junction held 7 bases outside the gene matches. CDR3 size: 16 residues. The V gene's germline CDR1 is KGHSH and CDR2 LQKENI. The CDR3: CASSPAPGQGLNEQFF. In DNA form, the CDR3 reads TGTGCCAGCTCACCAGCCCCGGGACAGGGGCTCAATGAGCAGTTCTTC.

This clonotype was seen repeatedly, ten times or more. The chain uses TRBV30 and TRBJ2-3, with D perhaps given as TRBD1 or TRBD2 (5 bases each). The CDR3 covers 13 residues. The germline CDR1 and CDR2 sequences are GTSNPN and SVGIG (reference sequence). The ends were cut back, 2 bases at V and 1 base at J, with 7 bases in the middle. The CDR3 DNA reads as TGTGCCTGGAGTTTGGGGGGCACAGATACGCAGTATTTT. Protein: CAWSLGGTDTQYF.

This clonotype was counted at least ten times. This rearrangement joins TRBV6-2 or TRBV6-3 to TRBJ1-2; the D is unclear. Germline values: CDR1 MNHEY, CDR2 SVGEGT. Trimming cost V 3 bases and J 0 bases, with 8 bases left between them. The length of the CDR3 is 14 residues. Here the CDR3 reads CASSYETTNYGYTF. CDR3 bases: TGTGCCAGCAGTTATGAGACAACTAACTATGGCTACACCTTC.

This rearrangement joins TRBV7-9 to TRBJ2-2; no firm D call. The CDR3 is 14 amino acids. From germline, CDR1 is SEHNR and CDR2 FQNEAQ (reference sequence). V was shortened by 1 base and J by 3 bases, with 6 bases between the two germline ends. The CDR3 protein is CASSLEVYTGELFF. The DNA of the CDR3 is TGTGCCAGCAGCTTAGAGGTGTACACCGGGGAGCTGTTTTTT.

This sequence joins TRBV12-3 or TRBV12-4 and TRBJ1-5, with 7 bases lining up with TRBD1. J gave up 3 bases and V 6 bases, and 8 bases lay outside the gene matches. This CDR3 comprises 15 residues. CDR3 amino acids: CASSNLGQLNQPQHF. The CDR3 coding sequence is TGTGCCAGCAGCAACTTGGGACAGCTCAATCAGCCCCAGCATTTT.

This clonotype was recorded at least ten times. A read error may account for a junction end that differs from germline. The V and J genes are TRBV28 and TRBJ2-6, with TRBD1 identical over 7 bases. The CDR3 runs to 17 residues. From germline, CDR1 is MDHEN and CDR2 SYDVKM. DNA of the CDR3: TGTGCCGGCAGTTCAGGGACAGTCCCCTCTGGGGCCAACGTCCTGACTTTC. Protein product: CAGSSGTVPSGANVLTF.

The chain joins TRBV6-1 to TRBJ1-2, with D possibly matching TRBD1 (5 bases). This CDR3 spans 13 amino acids. Germline assignment: CDR1 MNHNS and CDR2 SASEGT. Between the trimmed V and J ends, which lost 8 bases and 5 bases, there was a span of 15 bases. The CDR3 loop is CASLNQGPYGYTF. The CDR3, as DNA: TGTGCCAGCCTGAATCAGGGACCTTATGGCTACACCTTC.

Turning to this clonotype: Just one base apart from a much larger clone, this may be a read error. The chain recombines TRBV7-8 with TRBJ2-7; D might be TRBD1 (5 bases). V was shortened by 0 bases and J by 6 bases, with 9 bases between the two germline ends. CDR1 and CDR2 (germline): SGHVS, FQNEAQ. The CDR3 is 13 residues long. CDR3 loop: CASSLAGRSEQYF. In nucleotides, the CDR3 is TGTGCCAGCAGCTTAGCGGGGCGGAGCGAGCAGTACTTC.

A note on this clonotype: A far bigger clonotype differs at one base, so this is likely a read error. The CDR3 DNA is TGTGCCAGCAGGATTATAGGGATAACTAACTATGGCTACACCTTC. Protein product: CASRIIGITNYGYTF. The rearrangement uses TRBV6-5 and TRBJ1-2; D call uncertain. Trimming took off 6 bases at V and 0 bases at J, with 14 bases between the two ends. The CDR3 runs to 15 residues. CDR1 is MNHEY and CDR2 is SVGAGI in the germline V gene.